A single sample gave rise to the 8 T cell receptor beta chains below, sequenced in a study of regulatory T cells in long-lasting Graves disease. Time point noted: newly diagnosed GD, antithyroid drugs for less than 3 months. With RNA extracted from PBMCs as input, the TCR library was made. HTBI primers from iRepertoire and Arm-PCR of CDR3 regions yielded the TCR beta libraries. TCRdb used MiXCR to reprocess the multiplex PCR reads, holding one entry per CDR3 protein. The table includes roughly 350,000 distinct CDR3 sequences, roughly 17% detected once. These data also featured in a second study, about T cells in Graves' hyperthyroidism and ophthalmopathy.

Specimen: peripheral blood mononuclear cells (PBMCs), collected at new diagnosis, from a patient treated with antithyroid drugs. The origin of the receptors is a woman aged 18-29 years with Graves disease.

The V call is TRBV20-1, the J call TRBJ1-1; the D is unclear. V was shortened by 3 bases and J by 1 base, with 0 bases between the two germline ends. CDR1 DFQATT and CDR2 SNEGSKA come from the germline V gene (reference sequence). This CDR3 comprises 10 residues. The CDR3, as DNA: TGCAGTGCTAGGAACACTGAAGCTTTCTTT. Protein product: CSARNTEAFF.

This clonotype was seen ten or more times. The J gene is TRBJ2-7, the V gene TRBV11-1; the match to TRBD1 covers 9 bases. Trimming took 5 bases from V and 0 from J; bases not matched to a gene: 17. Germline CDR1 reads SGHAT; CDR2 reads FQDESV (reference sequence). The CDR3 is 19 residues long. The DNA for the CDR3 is TGTGCCAGCAGCGATAGGACCGGGACAGGGTATTGGAGCTCCTACGAGCAGTACTTC. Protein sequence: CASSDRTGTGYWSSYEQYF. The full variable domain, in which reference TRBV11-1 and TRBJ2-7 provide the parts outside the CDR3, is EAEVAQSPRYKITEKSQAVAFWCDPISGHATLYWYRQILGQGPELLVQFQDESVVDDSQLPKDRFSAERLKGVDSTLKIQPAELGDSAMYLCASSDRTGTGYWSSYEQYFGPGTRLTVT.

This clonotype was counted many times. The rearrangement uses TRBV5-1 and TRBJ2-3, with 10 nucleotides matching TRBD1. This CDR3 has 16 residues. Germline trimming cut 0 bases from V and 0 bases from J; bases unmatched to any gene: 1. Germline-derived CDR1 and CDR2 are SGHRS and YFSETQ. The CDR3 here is CASSLGTGGSTDTQYF. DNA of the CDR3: TGCGCCAGCAGCTTGGGGACAGGGGGTAGCACAGATACGCAGTATTTT. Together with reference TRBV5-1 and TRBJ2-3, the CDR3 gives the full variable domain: KAGVTQTPRYLIKTRGQQVTLSCSPISGHRSVSWYQQTPGQGLQFLFEYFSETQRNKGNFPGRFSGRQFSNSRSEMNVSTLELGDSALYLCASSLGTGGSTDTQYFGPGTRLTVL.

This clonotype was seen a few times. Written as DNA, the CDR3 is TGTGCCAGCAGGGCGGGACAGGGGGACACCGGGGAGCTGTTTTTT. Protein product: CASRAGQGDTGELFF. The V call is TRBV25-1, the J call TRBJ2-2, with 11 bases matching TRBD1. V lost 6 bases to trimming and J lost 3 bases; unmatched junction nucleotides: 3. The CDR3 is 15 amino acids. CDR1 MGHDK and CDR2 SYGVNS come from the germline V gene.

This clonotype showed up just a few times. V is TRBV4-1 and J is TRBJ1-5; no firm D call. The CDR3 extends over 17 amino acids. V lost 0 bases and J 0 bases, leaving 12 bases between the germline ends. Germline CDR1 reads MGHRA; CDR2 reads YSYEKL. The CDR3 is CASSQDYRHGSNQPQHF. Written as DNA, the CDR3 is TGCGCCAGCAGCCAAGATTACAGACACGGTAGCAATCAGCCCCAGCATTTT.

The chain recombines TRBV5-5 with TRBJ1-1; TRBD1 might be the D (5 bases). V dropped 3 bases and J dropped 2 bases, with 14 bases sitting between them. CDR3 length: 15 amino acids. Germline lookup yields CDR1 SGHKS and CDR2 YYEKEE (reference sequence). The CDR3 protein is CASSSPMGVNTEAFF. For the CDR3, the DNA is TGTGCCAGCAGCTCCCCGATGGGGGTTAACACTGAAGCTTTCTTT.

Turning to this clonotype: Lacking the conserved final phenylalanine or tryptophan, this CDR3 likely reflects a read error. The CDR3 loop reads CASSEVGRTDTQYV. CDR3 nucleotide sequence: TGCGCCAGCAGCGAGGTCGGACGCACAGATACGCAGTATGTT. This sequence joins TRBV5-1 and TRBJ2-3; D gene ambiguous. Trimming took 4 bases from V and 1 from J, leaving 10 bases between them. This CDR3 is built from 14 residues. In germline, CDR1 is SGHRS, CDR2 YFSETQ.

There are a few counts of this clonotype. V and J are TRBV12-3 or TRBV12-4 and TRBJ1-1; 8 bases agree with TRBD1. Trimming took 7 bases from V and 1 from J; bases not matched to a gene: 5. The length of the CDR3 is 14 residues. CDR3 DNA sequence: TGTGCCAGCACCGATGACAGGGGGAACACTGAAGCTTTCTTT. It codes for CASTDDRGNTEAFF.